The sequence of this T cell receptor (beta chain) was determined in a study of identical twins. The germline CDR1 and CDR2 sequences are MDHEN and SYDVKM. The CDR3 extends over 12 amino acids. V was clipped by 2 bases and J by 9 bases, with 8 bases between them. As for this clonotype: As yet, its antigen is unknown.

Whole-study findings and limits: In zero-insertion analyses, partial confounding could arise from invariant MAIT and iNKT cells. When twins shared out-of-frame alpha sequences, those sequences had excess low generation probability. Modelling approaches yielded underestimates of out-of-frame TCR alpha sharing between monozygotic twins.

TCRdb fed the 5' RACE reads into MiXCR, producing one record per CDR3 protein. The sample lists more than 1.5 million distinct CDR3 sequences; 32% were seen once. Sequencing was performed on cord blood. This rearrangement joins TRBV28 to TRBJ2-1, with D tentatively TRBD1 (5 bases). The source is a newborn girl in good health. The CDR3 spells CASSLMGLEQFF. In DNA form, the CDR3 reads TGTGCCAGCAGTTTAATGGGGCTTGAGCAGTTCTTC.